This entry lists 18 T cell receptor beta chains sequenced from one sample in a study of OX40 agonist ivuxolimab in advanced cancers. The repertoire was sequenced with immunoSEQ multiplex PCR; TCRdb's copy has only in-frame clones and lacks some. The sample comprises roughly 63,000 clones, approximately 89% of which are singletons, and approximately 12% rests with the top ten. Sequences were derived from CD4+ or CD8+ T cells sorted from blood, sampled in a trial of the OX40 agonist ivuxolimab. These receptors were taken from an adult with an advanced solid tumor such as melanoma, head and neck, liver or kidney cancer.

The chain is built from TRBV19 and TRBJ1-5; D unclear. Trimming left V 10 bases short and J 1 base short, with 11 bases between. This CDR3 is 13 amino acids long. Germline-derived CDR1 and CDR2 are LNHDA and SQIVND (reference sequence). Written as DNA, the CDR3 is TGTGCCACCACGGCAGAGAGCAATCAGCCCCAGCATTTT. Amino acid sequence: CATTAESNQPQHF.

The genes are TRBV6-1 and TRBJ1-5; the D is unclear. CDR1 and CDR2 (germline): MNHNS, SASEGT. The CDR3 extends over 15 amino acids. Trimming took off 7 bases at V and 0 bases at J, with 13 bases between the two ends. CDR3 coding DNA: TGTGCCAGCAAGGATGGGGTTTATAGCAATCAGCCCCAGCATTTT. Protein: CASKDGVYSNQPQHF.

The chain recombines TRBV11-1 with TRBJ2-7, with D possibly called TRBD1 or TRBD2 (5 bases each). The germline CDR1 and CDR2 sequences are SGHAT and FQDESV (reference sequence). V was trimmed by 1 base and J by 2 bases, leaving 12 bases between them. This CDR3 is built from 15 residues. Here the CDR3 DNA reads TGTGCCAGCAGCTTAGACCGGGACGGAGCCTACGAGCAGTACTTC. It yields the protein CASSLDRDGAYEQYF. The complete variable domain, with remaining parts taken from reference TRBV11-1 and TRBJ2-7, reads EAEVAQSPRYKITEKSQAVAFWCDPISGHATLYWYRQILGQGPELLVQFQDESVVDDSQLPKDRFSAERLKGVDSTLKIQPAELGDSAMYLCASSLDRDGAYEQYFGPGTRLTVT.

This chain connects TRBV6-5 to TRBJ2-1; 7 bases map to TRBD2. Germline V gene data show CDR1 as MNHEY and CDR2 as SVGAGI. CDR3 length: 12 amino acids. Trimming at V came to 5 bases and at J to 10 bases, leaving 5 bases not matched to a gene. CDR3: CASSILAQEQFF. The CDR3 DNA reads TGTGCCAGCAGTATACTAGCGCAGGAGCAGTTCTTC.

The chain links TRBV10-1 to TRBJ2-2, with 9 bases that match TRBD2. CDR1 and CDR2 from the germline V gene are WNHNN and SYGVQD (reference sequence). The length of the CDR3 is 17 residues. The ends lost 8 bases at V and 6 bases at J; junction bases unmatched: 16. The CDR3 coding sequence is TGCGCCAGCTCCACCCCCGGGGGGCGGGAGGGCCCCGGGGAGCTGTTTTTT. It encodes CASSTPGGREGPGELFF.

This clone was seen just once. The gene calls are TRBV7-9 and TRBJ2-7; D is uncertain. This CDR3 has 14 amino acids. V lost 5 bases to trimming and J lost 0 bases, with 11 bases between them. Germline V lookup: CDR1 SEHNR, CDR2 FQNEAQ (reference sequence). This CDR3 reads CASSPGSLSYEQYF. CDR3 sequence (DNA): TGTGCCAGCAGCCCTGGGTCCCTCTCCTACGAGCAGTACTTC.

This clone was seen only once. The gene calls are TRBV11-2 and TRBJ2-3, with D maybe TRBD2 (6 bases). With 3 bases removed from V and 8 bases from J, the gap between germline ends came to 9 bases. Germline lookup yields CDR1 SGHAT and CDR2 FQNNGV. The CDR3 contains 12 residues. The CDR3, as DNA: TGTGCCAGCAGCTTTGGGGGAGGTACGCAGTATTTT. This gives the protein CASSFGGGTQYF.

This chain joins TRBV5-4 and TRBJ2-7; the D gene is possibly TRBD1 (6 bases). Looked up from germline, CDR1 is SGHNT and CDR2 is YYREEE (reference sequence). Trimming stripped 3 bases from V and 1 base from J, with 8 bases between. CDR3 length: 13 amino acids. In DNA, the CDR3 is TGTGCCAGCAGCTCCGACAGGTCCTACGAGCAGTACTTC. Protein sequence: CASSSDRSYEQYF.

The chain links TRBV5-4 to TRBJ2-7; D call uncertain. Trimming cost V 0 bases and J 2 bases, with 3 bases left between them. Germline V gene lookup returns CDR1 SGHNT and CDR2 YYREEE (reference sequence). The CDR3 length is 12 residues. The CDR3 is CASSLDAYEQYF. The DNA of the CDR3 is TGTGCCAGCAGCTTGGATGCCTACGAGCAGTACTTC.

The V and J genes are TRBV27 and TRBJ1-1; possible D gene TRBD1, 5 bases. CDR1 is MNHEY, CDR2 SMNVEV, per germline (reference sequence). This CDR3 spans 15 amino acids. V gave up 4 bases and J gave up 0 bases, with 12 bases separating them. CDR3 nucleotides: TGTGCCAGCAGTTCGGGACGGGGTATGAACACTGAAGCTTTCTTT. Residues: CASSSGRGMNTEAFF.

The rearrangement joins TRBV29-1 to TRBJ2-1; 10 bases line up with TRBD2. The CDR3 totals 21 residues. Germline loops: CDR1 SQVTM, CDR2 ANQGSEA. The trim removed 1 base at V and 4 bases at J, leaving 22 bases unmatched. The CDR3, as DNA: TGCAGCGTTGAAGGGACACCAGCTAGTATCCAGCGGGGGGGCCGATACAATGAGCAGTTCTTC. It specifies CSVEGTPASIQRGGRYNEQFF.

The chain links TRBV12-5 to TRBJ2-1; TRBD1 matches 12 bases. CDR1 and CDR2 (germline): LGHNT, FRNRAP. The CDR3 totals 15 residues. V shed 3 bases, J shed 8 bases, and the junction held 5 bases outside the gene matches. The CDR3 spells CASGLGTGGLDEQFF. The CDR3 DNA follows: TGTGCTAGTGGTTTAGGGACAGGGGGCCTAGATGAGCAGTTCTTC.

This chain joins TRBV7-6 and TRBJ2-5; 9 nucleotides line up with TRBD2. Germline assignment: CDR1 SGHVS and CDR2 FNYEAQ. The CDR3 extends over 16 amino acids. J gave up 4 bases and V 5 bases, and 11 bases lay outside the gene matches. The CDR3 region is CASSLLAGRATETQYF. The CDR3, as DNA: TGTGCCAGCAGCCTACTAGCGGGCCGGGCCACAGAGACCCAGTACTTC.

The J gene is TRBJ2-3, the V gene TRBV7-3; D is unclear. Trimming took 5 bases from V and 0 from J, leaving 9 bases between them. The CDR3 runs to 14 residues. CDR1 and CDR2 from the germline V gene are SGHTA and FQGTGA. This CDR3 is CASSQDGSTDTQYF. CDR3 bases: TGTGCCAGCAGCCAGGACGGTAGCACAGATACGCAGTATTTT.

This clone was picked up one time. The rearrangement joins TRBV16 to TRBJ1-6, with 9 bases fitting TRBD1. Germline V CDR1 and CDR2: KGHSY, FQNENV. The V segment lost 2 bases and the J segment 6 bases; nucleotides outside the gene matches: 2. The CDR3 sequence is 15 residues long. In nucleotides, the CDR3 is TGTGCCAGCAGCCAAAGGACAGGGGCTAATTCACCCCTCCACTTT. Protein sequence: CASSQRTGANSPLHF.

CDR3 sequence reads: CASSFWGQSQYF. CDR3 DNA sequence: TGTGCCAGCAGTTTTTGGGGACAGTCCCAGTACTTC. The chain recombines TRBV27 with TRBJ2-5; 7 positions match TRBD1. This CDR3 spans 12 amino acids. Germline CDR1 reads MNHEY; CDR2 reads SMNVEV (reference sequence). V shed 3 bases and J 9 bases; nucleotides not matched to a gene: 4.

The genes are TRBV27 and TRBJ1-5; a possible D gene is TRBD1 (5 bases). The CDR3 contains 15 residues. The V end was cut by 5 bases, the J end by 7 bases, with 18 bases between. Germline CDR1 and CDR2: MNHEY and SMNVEV (reference sequence). The CDR3 coding sequence is TGTGCCAGCAGTCTCTCGGGGACCTTAGGGCAGCCCCAGCATTTT. This sequence encodes CASSLSGTLGQPQHF.

The chain uses TRBV19 and TRBJ2-2; D ambiguous. CDR3 length: 12 residues. V shed 11 bases and J shed 5 bases, with 12 bases lying between them. Germline loops: CDR1 LNHDA, CDR2 SQIVND (reference sequence). The CDR3 region has the DNA TGTGCCGCCCGCCAGGAGACCGGGGAGCTGTTTTTT. The encoded protein is CAARQETGELFF.